The clone carrying this T cell receptor (beta chain) was detected a few times. The entry originates in a study of T cells in Graves' hyperthyroidism and ophthalmopathy. Per the germline V gene, CDR1 is SGHTA and CDR2 is FQGNSA. V was trimmed by 6 bases and J by 8 bases, leaving 16 bases between them. This CDR3 contains 14 residues. TCR beta CDR3 sequences were amplified from RNA transcripts. First-round RT-PCR targeting the TCR CDR3 was performed with the HTBI primer set. MiXCR was run by TCRdb on the multiplex PCR reads, yielding one entry per CDR3 protein. The top ten hold under 35% of the sample, which has around 690,000 distinct CDR3 sequences, roughly 20% seen once.

This TCR was sampled from a young man with Graves' ophthalmopathy. This sequence joins TRBV7-2 and TRBJ1-4; maybe TRBD1 (6 bases). The sequenced sample was blood. CDR3 region: CASSSWGGVEKLFF. CDR3 nucleotide sequence: TGTGCCAGCAGTTCTTGGGGGGGCGTGGAAAAACTGTTTTTT.